Listed below are T cell receptor beta chains from one sample, sequenced in a study of chemoradiotherapy in HPV16-positive cancers. Produced via immunoSEQ multiplex PCR; TCRdb's table is partial and in-frame only. This table has some 13,000 clones, 81% appearing once. Sampling took place from a patient who underwent chemoradiotherapy. These receptors were collected from a human donor with HPV-associated anogenital cancer. CDR3s leave out the opening cysteine and the closing phenylalanine or tryptophan. Each record gives: clone size, V gene, J gene, CDR3 protein. Only some rows state a clone size, as once, few, many or a class for expanded clones.

abundance: NA
v_gene: TRBV2
j_gene: TRBJ1-2
CDR3aa: ASSINYGYT

abundance: NA
v_gene: TRBV5-1
j_gene: TRBJ1-5
CDR3aa: ASSSGQGLVSNQPQH

abundance: NA
v_gene: TRBV19
j_gene: TRBJ1-1
CDR3aa: ASTRLSPGRTTEAF

abundance: NA
v_gene: TRBV5-6
j_gene: TRBJ1-6
CDR3aa: ASSGGGGNSPLH

abundance: NA
v_gene: TRBV6-5
j_gene: TRBJ2-7
CDR3aa: ASSTLRSPGEQY

abundance: NA
v_gene: TRBV6-5
j_gene: TRBJ2-5
CDR3aa: ASSYSGAVQETQY

abundance: NA
v_gene: TRBV2
j_gene: TRBJ2-1
CDR3aa: ASSYFYNEQF

abundance: NA
v_gene: TRBV9
j_gene: TRBJ2-2
CDR3aa: ASSQRGGADTGELF

abundance: NA
v_gene: TRBV4-1
j_gene: TRBJ1-3
CDR3aa: ASSQDLGGAGNTIY

abundance: NA
v_gene: TRBV6-1
j_gene: TRBJ1-2
CDR3aa: ASGSPLWNYGYT

abundance: NA
v_gene: TRBV19
j_gene: TRBJ1-2
CDR3aa: ASREGGYGYT

abundance: once
v_gene: TRBV5-4
j_gene: TRBJ2-4
CDR3aa: ASSSPTGAKNIQY

abundance: NA
v_gene: TRBV19
j_gene: TRBJ2-4
CDR3aa: ASSISRGDWAKNIQY

abundance: NA
v_gene: TRBV19
j_gene: TRBJ1-5
CDR3aa: ASSAVYNQPQH

abundance: NA
v_gene: TRBV5-5
j_gene: TRBJ1-6
CDR3aa: ASSHDSYYNSPLH

abundance: NA
v_gene: TRBV28
j_gene: TRBJ2-2
CDR3aa: ASSQTSASGELF

abundance: once
v_gene: TRBV7-6
j_gene: TRBJ2-5
CDR3aa: ASSNGEGQGETQY

abundance: NA
v_gene: TRBV10-2
j_gene: TRBJ1-1
CDR3aa: ASSAAVKAF

abundance: NA
v_gene: TRBV9
j_gene: TRBJ2-3
CDR3aa: ASSPPSSTDTQY

abundance: NA
v_gene: TRBV5-6
j_gene: TRBJ2-7
CDR3aa: ASTVVRRSYEQY

abundance: NA
v_gene: TRBV2
j_gene: TRBJ2-5
CDR3aa: ASSIGGETQY

abundance: once
v_gene: TRBV29-1
j_gene: TRBJ1-5
CDR3aa: SVSENSNQPQH